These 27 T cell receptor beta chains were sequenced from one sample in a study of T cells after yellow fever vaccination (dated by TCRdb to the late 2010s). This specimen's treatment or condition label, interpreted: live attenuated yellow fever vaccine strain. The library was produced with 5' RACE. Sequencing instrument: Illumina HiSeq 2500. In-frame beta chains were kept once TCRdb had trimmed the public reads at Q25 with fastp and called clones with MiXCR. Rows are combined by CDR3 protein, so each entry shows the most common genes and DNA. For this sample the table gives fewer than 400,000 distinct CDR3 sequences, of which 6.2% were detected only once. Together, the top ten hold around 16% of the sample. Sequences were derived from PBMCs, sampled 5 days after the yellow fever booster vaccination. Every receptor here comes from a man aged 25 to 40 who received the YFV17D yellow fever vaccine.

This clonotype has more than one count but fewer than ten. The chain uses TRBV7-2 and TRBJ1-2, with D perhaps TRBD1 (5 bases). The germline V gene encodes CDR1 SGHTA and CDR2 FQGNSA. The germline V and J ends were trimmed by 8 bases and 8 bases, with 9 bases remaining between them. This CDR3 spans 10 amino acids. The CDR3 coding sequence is TGTGCCAGCGTGGGGGGGGGCTACACCTTC. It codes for CASVGGGYTF.

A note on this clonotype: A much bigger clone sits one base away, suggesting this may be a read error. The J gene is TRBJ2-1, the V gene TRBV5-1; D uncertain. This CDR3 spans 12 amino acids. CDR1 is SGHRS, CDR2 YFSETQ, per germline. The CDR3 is CVSNLGDGEQFF. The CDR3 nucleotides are TGCGTCAGCAACTTGGGTGACGGCGAGCAGTTCTTC.

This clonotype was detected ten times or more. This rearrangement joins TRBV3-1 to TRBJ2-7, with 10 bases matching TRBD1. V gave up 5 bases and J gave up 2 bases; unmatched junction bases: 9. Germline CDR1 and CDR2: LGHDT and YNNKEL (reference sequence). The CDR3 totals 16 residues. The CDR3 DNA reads TGTGCCAGCAGCACCTGGTGGGACAGGGGCACCTACGAGCAGTACTTC. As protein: CASSTWWDRGTYEQYF.

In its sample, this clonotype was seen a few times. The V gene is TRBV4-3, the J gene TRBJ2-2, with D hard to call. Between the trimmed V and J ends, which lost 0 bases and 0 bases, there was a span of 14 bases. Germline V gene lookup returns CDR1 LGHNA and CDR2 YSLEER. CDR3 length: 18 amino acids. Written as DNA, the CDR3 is TGCGCCAGCAGCCAAGAAAGGGTCGGTCTTTCGAACACCGGGGAGCTGTTTTTT. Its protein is CASSQERVGLSNTGELFF.

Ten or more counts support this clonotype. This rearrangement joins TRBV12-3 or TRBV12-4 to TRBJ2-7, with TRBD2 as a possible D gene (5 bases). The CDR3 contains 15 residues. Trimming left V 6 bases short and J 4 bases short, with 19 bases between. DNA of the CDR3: TGTGCCAGCAGACTAAGCGGAACCACCAGATACGAGCAGTACTTC. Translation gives CASRLSGTTRYEQYF.

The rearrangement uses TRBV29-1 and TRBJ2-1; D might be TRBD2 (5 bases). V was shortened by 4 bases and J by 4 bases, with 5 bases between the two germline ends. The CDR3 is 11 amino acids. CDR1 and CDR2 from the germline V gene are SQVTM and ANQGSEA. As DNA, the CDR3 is TGCAGCGTTGGGGAGTACAATGAGCAGTTCTTC. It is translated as CSVGEYNEQFF.

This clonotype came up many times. The CDR3 coding sequence is TGTGCCAGCAGTTCGACTAGCGGGACAATTTCCTACGAGCAGTACTTC. This encodes CASSSTSGTISYEQYF. The chain is built from TRBV6-2 or TRBV6-3 and TRBJ2-7; 11 positions match TRBD2. The V and J ends lost 4 bases and 1 base, in that order; junction bases with no gene match: 6. Germline lookup yields CDR1 MNHEY and CDR2 SVGEGT. The CDR3 extends over 16 amino acids.

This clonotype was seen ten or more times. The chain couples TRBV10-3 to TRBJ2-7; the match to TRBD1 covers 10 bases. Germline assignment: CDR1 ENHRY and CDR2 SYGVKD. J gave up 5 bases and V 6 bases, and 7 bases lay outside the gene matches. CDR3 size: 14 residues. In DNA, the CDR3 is TGTGCCATCAGCGGGTTCGGGACAGGGGACGAGCAGTACTTC. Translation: CAISGFGTGDEQYF.

The CDR3 loop is CSAPRLAGTDTQYF. In nucleotides, the CDR3 is TGCAGTGCTCCTAGACTAGCGGGCACAGATACGCAGTATTTT. The chain has TRBV20-1 and TRBJ2-3; 9 nucleotides line up with TRBD2. Germline CDR1 DFQATT, CDR2 SNEGSKA (reference sequence). This CDR3 contains 14 residues. The trim removed 5 bases at V and 1 base at J, leaving 4 bases unmatched.

The CDR3, as DNA: TGCAGTGCTAGGGTTGCGGGAGGCCGCGCCGGGGAGCTGTTTTTT. This sequence encodes CSARVAGGRAGELFF. V is TRBV20-1 and J is TRBJ2-2; 8 bases align to TRBD2. This CDR3 is 15 amino acids long. CDR1 and CDR2 from the germline V gene are DFQATT and SNEGSKA (reference sequence). V lost 3 bases and J lost 6; bases outside the gene matches: 9.

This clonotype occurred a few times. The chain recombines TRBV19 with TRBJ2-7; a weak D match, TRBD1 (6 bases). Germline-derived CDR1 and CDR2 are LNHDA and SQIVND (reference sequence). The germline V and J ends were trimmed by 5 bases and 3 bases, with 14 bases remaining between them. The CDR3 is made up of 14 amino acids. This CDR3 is CASSWTVFVYEQYF. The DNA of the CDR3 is TGTGCCAGTAGTTGGACAGTCTTCGTCTACGAGCAGTACTTC.

CDR3 region: CASRVQNLNYGYTF. For the CDR3, the DNA is TGTGCCAGCAGGGTCCAGAACCTTAACTATGGCTACACCTTC. V gene TRBV5-4 combines with J gene TRBJ1-2; D is uncertain. Germline loops: CDR1 SGHNT, CDR2 YYREEE (reference sequence). Trimming left V 5 bases short and J 1 base short, with 12 bases between. This CDR3 has 14 amino acids.

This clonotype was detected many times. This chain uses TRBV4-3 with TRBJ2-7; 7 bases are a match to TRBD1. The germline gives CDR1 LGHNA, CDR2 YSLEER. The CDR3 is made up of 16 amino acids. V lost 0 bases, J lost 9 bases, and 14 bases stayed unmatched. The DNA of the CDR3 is TGCGCCAGCAGCCAAGAGAAGGGGACAGAGGGGGCCACGCAGTACTTC. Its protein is CASSQEKGTEGATQYF.

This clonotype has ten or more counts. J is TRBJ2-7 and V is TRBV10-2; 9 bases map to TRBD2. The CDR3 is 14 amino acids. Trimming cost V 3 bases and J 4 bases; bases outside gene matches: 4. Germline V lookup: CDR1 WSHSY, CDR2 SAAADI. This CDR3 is CASSETSGPYEQYF. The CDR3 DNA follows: TGCGCCAGCAGTGAAACTAGCGGGCCGTACGAGCAGTACTTC.

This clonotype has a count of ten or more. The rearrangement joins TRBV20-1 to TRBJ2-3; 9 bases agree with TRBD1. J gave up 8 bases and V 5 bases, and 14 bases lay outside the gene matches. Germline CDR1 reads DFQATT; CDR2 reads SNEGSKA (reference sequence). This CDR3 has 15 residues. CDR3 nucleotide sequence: TGCAGTGCTGGCAACCCCGGGACAGGGATGTTTACGCAGTATTTT. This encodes CSAGNPGTGMFTQYF.

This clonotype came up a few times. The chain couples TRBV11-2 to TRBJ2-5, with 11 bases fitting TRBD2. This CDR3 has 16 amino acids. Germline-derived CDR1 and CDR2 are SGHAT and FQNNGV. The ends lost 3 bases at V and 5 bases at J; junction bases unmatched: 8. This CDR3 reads CASSFPSGRPGETQYF. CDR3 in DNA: TGTGCCAGCAGCTTCCCTAGCGGGAGGCCCGGGGAGACCCAGTACTTC.

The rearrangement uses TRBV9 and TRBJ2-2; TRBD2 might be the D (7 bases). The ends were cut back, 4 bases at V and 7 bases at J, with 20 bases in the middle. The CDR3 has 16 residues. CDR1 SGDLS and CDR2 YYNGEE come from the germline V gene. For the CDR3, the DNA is TGTGCCAGCAGCTCCCGGGGGGCCGGGGATAACGGGGAGCTGTTTTTT. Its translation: CASSSRGAGDNGELFF.

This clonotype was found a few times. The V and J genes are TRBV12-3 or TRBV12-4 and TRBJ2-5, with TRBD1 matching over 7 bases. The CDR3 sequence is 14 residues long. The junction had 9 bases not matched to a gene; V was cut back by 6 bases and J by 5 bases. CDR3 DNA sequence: TGTGCCAGCAGGGCCCAAAAAGGGGGCGAGACCCAGTACTTC. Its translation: CASRAQKGGETQYF.

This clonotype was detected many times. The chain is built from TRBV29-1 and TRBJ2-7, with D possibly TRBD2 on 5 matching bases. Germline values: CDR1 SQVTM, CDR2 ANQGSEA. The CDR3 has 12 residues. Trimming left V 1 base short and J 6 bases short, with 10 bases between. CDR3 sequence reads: CSVEVVGVEQYF. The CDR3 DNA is TGCAGCGTTGAAGTTGTCGGGGTCGAGCAGTACTTC.

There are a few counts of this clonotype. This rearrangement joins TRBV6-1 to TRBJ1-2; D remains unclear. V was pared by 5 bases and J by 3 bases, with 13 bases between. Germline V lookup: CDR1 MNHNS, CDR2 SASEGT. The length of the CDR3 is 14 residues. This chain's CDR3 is CASSPYSRHYGYTF. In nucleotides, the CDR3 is TGTGCCAGCAGTCCTTACAGCCGCCACTATGGCTACACCTTC.

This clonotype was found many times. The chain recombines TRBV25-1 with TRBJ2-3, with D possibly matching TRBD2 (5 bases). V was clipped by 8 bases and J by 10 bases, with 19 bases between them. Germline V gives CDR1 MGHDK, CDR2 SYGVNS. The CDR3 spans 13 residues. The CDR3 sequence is CASGGPLRKAQYF. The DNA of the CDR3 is TGTGCCAGCGGAGGCCCTCTAAGGAAGGCGCAGTATTTT.

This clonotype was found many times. CDR3 sequence (DNA): TGTGCCAGCAGCCGTCAAGGGCGGTCAGAAGAGACCCAGTACTTC. Its translation: CASSRQGRSEETQYF. The chain joins TRBV3-1 to TRBJ2-5, with D unclear. Trimming pared 4 bases from V and 3 bases from J, leaving 15 bases between. CDR3 length equals 15 residues. The germline gives CDR1 LGHDT, CDR2 YNNKEL (reference sequence).

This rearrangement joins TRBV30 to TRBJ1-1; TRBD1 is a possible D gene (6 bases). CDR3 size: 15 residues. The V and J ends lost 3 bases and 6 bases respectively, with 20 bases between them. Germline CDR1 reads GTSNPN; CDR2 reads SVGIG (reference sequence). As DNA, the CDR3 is TGTGCCTGGAGCGGCCGGGGGCGGAAAATATCTGAAGCTTTCTTT. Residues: CAWSGRGRKISEAFF.

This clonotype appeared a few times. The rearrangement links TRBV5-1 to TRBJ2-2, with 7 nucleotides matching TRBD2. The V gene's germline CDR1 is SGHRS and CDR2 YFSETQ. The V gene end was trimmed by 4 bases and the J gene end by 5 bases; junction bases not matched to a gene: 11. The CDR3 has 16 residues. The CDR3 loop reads CASSLAAKTETGELFF. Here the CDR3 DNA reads TGCGCCAGCAGCCTAGCGGCGAAGACTGAGACCGGGGAGCTGTTTTTT.

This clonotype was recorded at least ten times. In DNA, the CDR3 is TGCAGCGGCAGACAGGGGGCCCTCAATGAGCAGTTCTTC. This codes for CSGRQGALNEQFF. J is TRBJ2-1 and V is TRBV29-1; TRBD1 matches at 10 bases. The J segment lost 6 bases and the V segment lost 7 bases, leaving 6 bases of the junction unmatched. Germline CDR1 is SQVTM and CDR2 is ANQGSEA. CDR3 length: 13 residues.

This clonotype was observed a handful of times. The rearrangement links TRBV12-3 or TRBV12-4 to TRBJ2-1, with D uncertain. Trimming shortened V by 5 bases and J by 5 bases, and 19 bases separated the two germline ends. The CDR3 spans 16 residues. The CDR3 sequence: CASSPPGHLINNEQFF. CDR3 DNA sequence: TGTGCCAGCAGTCCCCCCGGGCACCTTATAAACAATGAGCAGTTCTTC.

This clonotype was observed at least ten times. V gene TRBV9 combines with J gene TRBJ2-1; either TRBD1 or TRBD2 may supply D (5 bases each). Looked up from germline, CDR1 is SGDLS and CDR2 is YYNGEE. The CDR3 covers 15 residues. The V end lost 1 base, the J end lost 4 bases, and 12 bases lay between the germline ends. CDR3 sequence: CASSVRDGVYNEQFF. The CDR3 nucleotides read TGTGCCAGCAGCGTACGGGACGGCGTATACAATGAGCAGTTCTTC.